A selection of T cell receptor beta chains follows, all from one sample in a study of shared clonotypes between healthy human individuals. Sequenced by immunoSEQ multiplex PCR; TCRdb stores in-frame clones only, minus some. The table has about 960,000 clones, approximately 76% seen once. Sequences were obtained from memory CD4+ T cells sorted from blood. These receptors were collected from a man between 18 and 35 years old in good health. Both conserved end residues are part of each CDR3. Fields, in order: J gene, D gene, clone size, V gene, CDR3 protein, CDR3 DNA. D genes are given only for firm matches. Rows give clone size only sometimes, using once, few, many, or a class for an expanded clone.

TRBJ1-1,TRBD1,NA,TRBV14,CASTGQTNTEAFF,TGTGCCAGCACGGGACAGACGAACACTGAAGCTTTCTTT
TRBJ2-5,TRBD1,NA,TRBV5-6,CASSLWDRGSGTQYF,TGTGCCAGCAGCTTATGGGACAGGGGTTCCGGGACCCAGTACTTC
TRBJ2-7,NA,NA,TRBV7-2,CASSLDTTYEQYF,TGTGCCAGCAGCTTAGACACCACCTACGAGCAGTACTTC
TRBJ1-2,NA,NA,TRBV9,CASSDPGTATQGYTF,TGTGCCAGCAGCGATCCCGGGACGGCGACGCAAGGCTACACCTTC
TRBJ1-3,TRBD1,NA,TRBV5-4,CASSLQGGFGNTIYF,TGTGCCAGCAGCTTGCAGGGGGGGTTTGGAAACACCATATATTTT
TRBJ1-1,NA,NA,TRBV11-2,CASSPLGGNTEAFF,TGTGCCAGCAGCCCCTTGGGGGGGAACACTGAAGCTTTCTTT
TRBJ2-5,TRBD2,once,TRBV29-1,CSVNPSGKSETQYF,TGCAGCGTTAACCCTAGCGGGAAATCGGAGACCCAGTACTTC
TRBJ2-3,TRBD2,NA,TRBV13,CASSLSGVGTDTQYF,TGTGCCAGCAGCTTAAGCGGGGTCGGGACAGATACGCAGTATTTT
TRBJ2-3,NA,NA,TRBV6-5,CASSYEGGQTDTQYF,TGTGCCAGCAGTTACGAGGGGGGGCAAACAGATACGCAGTATTTT
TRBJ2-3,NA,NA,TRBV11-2,CASSESYTQYF,TGTGCCAGCAGCGAGAGTTATACGCAGTATTTT
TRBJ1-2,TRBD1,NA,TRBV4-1,CASSPEDRVGGYTF,TGCGCCAGCAGCCCAGAGGACAGGGTCGGGGGCTACACCTTC
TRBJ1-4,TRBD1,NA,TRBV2,CASNQQGADEKLFF,TGTGCCAGCAACCAACAGGGGGCGGATGAAAAACTGTTTTTT
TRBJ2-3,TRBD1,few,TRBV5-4,CASSPDRRTDTQYF,TGTGCCAGCAGCCCGGACAGGCGCACAGATACGCAGTATTTT
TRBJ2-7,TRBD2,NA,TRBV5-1,CASSSGLAGLYEQYF,TGCGCCAGCAGCTCGGGACTAGCGGGATTGTACGAGCAGTACTTC
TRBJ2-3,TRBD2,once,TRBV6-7,CASSPGTPRWGAGGPSTDTQYF,TGTGCCAGCAGTCCCGGGACACCTCGCTGGGGAGCGGGAGGCCCTAGCACAGATACGCAGTATTTT
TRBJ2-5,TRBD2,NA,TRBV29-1,CSAFQRGALETQYF,TGCAGCGCCTTCCAGCGGGGGGCACTAGAGACCCAGTACTTC
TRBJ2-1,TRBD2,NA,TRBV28,CASSLPGTSGASSYNEQFF,TGTGCCAGCAGCTTGCCCGGGACTAGCGGGGCCAGCTCCTACAATGAGCAGTTCTTC
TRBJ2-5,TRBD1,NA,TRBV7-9,CASSSRQGETQYF,TGTGCCAGCAGCTCCCGACAGGGCGAGACCCAGTACTTC
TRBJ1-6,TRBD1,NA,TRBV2,CASRDRRMSYNSPLHF,TGTGCCAGCAGGGACAGGCGGATGTCCTATAATTCACCCCTCCACTTT
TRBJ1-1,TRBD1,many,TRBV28,CASTGQGKNTEAFF,TGTGCCAGCACCGGACAGGGGAAGAACACTGAAGCTTTCTTT
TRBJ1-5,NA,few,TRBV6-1,CASSERRIGSNQPQHF,TGTGCCAGCAGTGAACGTCGGATTGGGAGCAATCAGCCCCAGCATTTT
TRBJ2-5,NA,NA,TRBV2,CASSVGGGKETQYF,TGTGCCAGCAGTGTAGGAGGAGGAAAAGAGACCCAGTACTTC
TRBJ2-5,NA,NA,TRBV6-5,CASGGSGETQYF,TGTGCCAGCGGGGGGAGCGGAGAGACCCAGTACTTC
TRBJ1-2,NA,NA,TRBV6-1,CASSVETGYGYTF,TGTGCCAGCAGCGTCGAAACGGGCTATGGCTACACCTTC
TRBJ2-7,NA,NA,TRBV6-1,CASRYIGSYEQYF,TGTGCCAGCAGGTATATTGGATCCTACGAGCAGTACTTC
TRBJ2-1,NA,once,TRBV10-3,CAISESRGVDEQFF,TGTGCCATCAGTGAGAGCAGGGGGGTCGATGAGCAGTTCTTC
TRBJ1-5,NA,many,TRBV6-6,CASMAREFVNQPQHF,TGTGCCAGCATGGCTAGGGAGTTTGTCAATCAGCCCCAGCATTTT
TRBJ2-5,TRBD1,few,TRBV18,CASSTGQAQTQYF,TGTGCCAGCTCAACCGGACAGGCCCAGACCCAGTACTTC
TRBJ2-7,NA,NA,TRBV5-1,CASSFQTYYEQYF,TGCGCCAGCAGCTTCCAGACCTACTACGAGCAGTACTTC
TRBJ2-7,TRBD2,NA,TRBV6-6,CASSYTGLDHYEQYF,TGTGCCAGCAGTTATACGGGACTAGATCACTACGAGCAGTACTTC
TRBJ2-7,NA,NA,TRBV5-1,CASSKDSGVYEQYF,TGCGCCAGCAGCAAGGACTCAGGCGTATACGAGCAGTACTTC
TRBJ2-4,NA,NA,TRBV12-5,CASGFAGTYIQYF,TGTGCTAGTGGTTTTGCGGGGACTTACATTCAGTACTTC
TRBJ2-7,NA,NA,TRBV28,CASSLTTGYEQYF,TGTGCCAGCAGTTTGACGACAGGCTACGAGCAGTACTTC